The present entry profiles one T cell receptor delta chain with its context. Its target is not known. CDR3 length: 24 amino acids. Germline V gene data show CDR1 as TSWWSYY and CDR2 as QGS. J gave up 3 bases and V 1 base, and 27 bases lay outside the gene matches. This entry belongs to a study of Vδ1+ human thymocytes. General study findings and limits: In the thymus, TRG and TRD repertoires looked highly polyclonal with Gaussian CDR3 lengths. Thymic delta-chain repertoires held about 20% Vdelta2 sequences and few Vdelta3, despite high sort purity.

RNA was extracted from the cells and then reverse transcribed. Pooled V-gene forward primers with one constant-region reverse primer generated the CDR3 amplicons by multiplex PCR. TCRdb re-called the multiplex PCR reads using CATT. The sample has 70,000 or so delta-chain clones, about 38% seen once; the top ten hold approximately 0.3%. Alphabeta T cells were depleted, then CD3+ Vdelta1+ Vdelta2- thymocytes were FACS-sorted. The sample was Vdelta1+ gamma-delta thymocytes from the thymus. Described subset: FACS-sorted CD3+ TCRalphabeta- TCRVdelta1+ TCRVdelta2- thymocytes. The chain has TRDV1 and TRDJ1, with TRDD3 matching 12 bases. This receptor was identified in a boy less than two years old who had congenital heart surgery. For the CDR3, the DNA is TGTGCTCTTGGGGAACATTCCTTCCTACGTCGATCCGTACTGGGGGATACTCGTCCCGATAAACTCATCTTT. As protein: CALGEHSFLRRSVLGDTRPDKLIF.